This T cell receptor beta chain derives from a study of T cells in tuberculosis. Study summary: Sequenced TCRs come from CD1B-GMM tetramer-binding T cells. General study results and limits: Active tuberculosis patients had shorter CDR3-alpha; the beta difference was nonsignificant.

TCRdb keeps only in-frame clones here, not all; method: immunoSEQ multiplex PCR. This sample has around 40,000 clones, with around 94% found just once. Germline CDR1 MDHEN, CDR2 SYDVKM. The length of the CDR3 is 12 residues. V lost 8 bases to trimming and J lost 2 bases, with 10 bases between them. Time point described: new active TB diagnosis, blood taken before or within 7 days of starting treatment. On this clone itself: Its cognate antigen is unknown.

The receptor was derived from an adult with tuberculosis. This chain links TRBV28 with TRBJ2-7; the D is unclear. The sequences come from PBMCs, collected at tuberculosis diagnosis. The CDR3: CASSFSTYEQYF. CDR3 DNA sequence: TGTGCCAGCTCCTTCAGTACCTACGAGCAGTACTTC.